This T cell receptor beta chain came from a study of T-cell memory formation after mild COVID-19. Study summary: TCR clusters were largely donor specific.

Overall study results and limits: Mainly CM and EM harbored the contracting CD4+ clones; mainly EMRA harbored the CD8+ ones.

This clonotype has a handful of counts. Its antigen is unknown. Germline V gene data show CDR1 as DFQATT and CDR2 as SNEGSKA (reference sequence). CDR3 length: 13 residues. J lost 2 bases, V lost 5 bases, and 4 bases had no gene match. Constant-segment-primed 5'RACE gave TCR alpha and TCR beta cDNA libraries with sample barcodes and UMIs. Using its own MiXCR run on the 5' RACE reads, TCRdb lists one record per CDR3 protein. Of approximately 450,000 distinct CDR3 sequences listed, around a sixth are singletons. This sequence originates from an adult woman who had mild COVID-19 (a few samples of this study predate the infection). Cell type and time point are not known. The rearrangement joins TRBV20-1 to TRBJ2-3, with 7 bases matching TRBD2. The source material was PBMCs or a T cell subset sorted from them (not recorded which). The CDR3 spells CSARGRVTDTQYF. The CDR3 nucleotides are TGCAGTGCTCGGGGGAGGGTCACAGATACGCAGTATTTT.